The clone carrying this T cell receptor (beta chain) was recorded many times. Its antigen is as yet unknown. TCRdb reprocessed the reads via MiXCR and lists one record per CDR3 protein. In the table there are tens of thousands of distinct CDR3 sequences, approximately 19% of which are singletons. This CDR3 has 17 amino acids. V dropped 4 bases and J dropped 5; count of bases not matched to a gene: 16. The data were taken from a study of T cell repertoires in cytomegalovirus infection. Study results and caveats: What dominated the ex vivo response were HLA-C-restricted CMV-specific TCR beta clonotypes.

This receptor was obtained from a human donor in good health (CMV status not recorded). Some clones in this sample may be carry-over from other donors' samples. The gene calls are TRBV12-3 or TRBV12-4 and TRBJ2-7; 8 positions match TRBD1. The sequencing here drew on CD8+ T cells from cultured PBMCs, taken from culture after CMV antigen stimulation. The CDR3 here is CASSSSKMDRETHEQYF. CDR3 in DNA: TGTGCCAGCAGTTCATCAAAAATGGACAGGGAAACCCACGAGCAGTACTTC.